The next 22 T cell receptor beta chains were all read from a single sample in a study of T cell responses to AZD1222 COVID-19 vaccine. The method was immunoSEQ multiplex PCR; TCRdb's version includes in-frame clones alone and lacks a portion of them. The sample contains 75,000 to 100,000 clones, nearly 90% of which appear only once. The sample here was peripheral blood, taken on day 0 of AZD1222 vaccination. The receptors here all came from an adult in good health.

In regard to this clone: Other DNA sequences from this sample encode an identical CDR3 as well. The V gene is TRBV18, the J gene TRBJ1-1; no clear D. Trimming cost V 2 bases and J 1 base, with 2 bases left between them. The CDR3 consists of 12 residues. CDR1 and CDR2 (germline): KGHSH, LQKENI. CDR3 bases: TGTGCCAGCTCACCAGCGAACACTGAAGCTTTCTTT. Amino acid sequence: CASSPANTEAFF. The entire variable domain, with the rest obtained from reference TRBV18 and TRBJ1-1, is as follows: NAGVMQNPRHLVRRRGQEARLRCSPMKGHSHVYWYRQLPEEGLKFMVYLQKENIIDESGMPKERFSAEFPKEGPSILRIQQVVRGDSAAYFCASSPANTEAFFGQGTRLTVV.

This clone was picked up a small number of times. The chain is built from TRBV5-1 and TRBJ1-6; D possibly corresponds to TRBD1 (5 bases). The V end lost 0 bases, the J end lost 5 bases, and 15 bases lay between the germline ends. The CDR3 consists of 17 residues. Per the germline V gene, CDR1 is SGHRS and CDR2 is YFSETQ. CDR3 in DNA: TGCGCCAGCAGCTTGGGTTTCCGGGACCATGATAATTCACCCCTCCACTTT. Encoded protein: CASSLGFRDHDNSPLHF.

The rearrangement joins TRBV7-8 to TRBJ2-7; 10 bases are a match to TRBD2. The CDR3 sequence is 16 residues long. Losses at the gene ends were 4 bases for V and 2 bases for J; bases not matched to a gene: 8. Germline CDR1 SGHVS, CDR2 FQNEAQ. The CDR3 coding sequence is TGTGCCAGCAGCTCGGCGTTTAGCGGGGGGCCCTACGAGCAGTACTTC. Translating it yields CASSSAFSGGPYEQYF.

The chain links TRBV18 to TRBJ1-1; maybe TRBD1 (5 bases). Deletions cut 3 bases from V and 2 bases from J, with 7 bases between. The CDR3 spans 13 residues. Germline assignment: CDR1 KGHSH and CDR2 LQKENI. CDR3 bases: TGTGCCAGCTCACCCGGGGCTAACACTGAAGCTTTCTTT. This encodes CASSPGANTEAFF.

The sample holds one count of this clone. This CDR3 reads CASSIWGARSTEAFF. The CDR3 coding sequence is TGTGCCAGTAGTATATGGGGGGCTAGGAGCACTGAAGCTTTCTTT. The chain joins TRBV19 to TRBJ1-1; D possibly corresponds to TRBD1 (6 bases). Trimming cost V 2 bases and J 4 bases, with 14 bases left between them. The CDR3 covers 15 residues. From germline, CDR1 is LNHDA and CDR2 SQIVND (reference sequence).

The CDR3 spells CASSPGQGRRVVTEAFF. The CDR3 nucleotides read TGTGCCAGCTCACCCGGACAGGGTAGGAGAGTCGTCACTGAAGCTTTCTTT. The chain couples TRBV18 to TRBJ1-1; TRBD1 matches at 8 bases. Trimming cost V 3 bases and J 4 bases; bases outside gene matches: 13. Germline CDR1 reads KGHSH; CDR2 reads LQKENI. This CDR3 region has 17 residues.

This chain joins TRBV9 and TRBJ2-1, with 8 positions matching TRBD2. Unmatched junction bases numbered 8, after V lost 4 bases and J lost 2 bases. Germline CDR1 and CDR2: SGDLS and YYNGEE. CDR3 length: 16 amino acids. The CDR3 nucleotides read TGTGCCAGCAGCCTCGGGGGGGGGCTTACCTACAATGAGCAGTTCTTC. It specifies CASSLGGGLTYNEQFF.

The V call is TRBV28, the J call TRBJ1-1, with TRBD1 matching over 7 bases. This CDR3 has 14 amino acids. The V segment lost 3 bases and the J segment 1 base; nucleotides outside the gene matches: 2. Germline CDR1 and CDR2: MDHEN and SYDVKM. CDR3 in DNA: TGTGCCAGCAGTTTTTGGACAGGGAACACTGAAGCTTTCTTT. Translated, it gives CASSFWTGNTEAFF. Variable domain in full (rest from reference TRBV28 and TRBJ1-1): DVKVTQSSRYLVKRTGEKVFLECVQDMDHENMFWYRQDPGLGLRLIYFSYDVKMKEKGDIPEGYSVSREKKERFSLILESASTNQTSMYLCASSFWTGNTEAFFGQGTRLTVV.

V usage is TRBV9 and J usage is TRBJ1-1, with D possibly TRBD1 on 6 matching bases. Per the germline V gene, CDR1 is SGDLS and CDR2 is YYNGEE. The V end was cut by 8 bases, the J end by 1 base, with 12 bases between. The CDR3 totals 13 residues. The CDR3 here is CASQGQWNTEAFF. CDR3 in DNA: TGTGCCAGTCAGGGGCAGTGGAACACTGAAGCTTTCTTT.

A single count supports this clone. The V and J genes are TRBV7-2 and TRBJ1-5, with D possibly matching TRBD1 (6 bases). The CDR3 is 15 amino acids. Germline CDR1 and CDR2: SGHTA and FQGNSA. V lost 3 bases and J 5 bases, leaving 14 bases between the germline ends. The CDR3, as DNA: TGTGCCAGCAGCTTGGACAGTATGGGGCATCAGCCCCAGCATTTT. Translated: CASSLDSMGHQPQHF.

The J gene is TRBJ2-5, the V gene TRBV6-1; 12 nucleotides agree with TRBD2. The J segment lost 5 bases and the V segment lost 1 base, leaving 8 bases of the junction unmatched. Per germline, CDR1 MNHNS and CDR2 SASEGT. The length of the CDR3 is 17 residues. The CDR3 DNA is TGTGCCAGCAGTGAAGGGAGCTCTAGCGGGGGGGCGGAGACCCAGTACTTC. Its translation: CASSEGSSSGGAETQYF.

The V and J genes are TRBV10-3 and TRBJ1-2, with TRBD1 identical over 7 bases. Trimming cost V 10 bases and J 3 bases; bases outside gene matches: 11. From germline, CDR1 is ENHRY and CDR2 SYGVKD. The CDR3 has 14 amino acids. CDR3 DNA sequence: TGTGCCACGCGGGACAGCGGGAATGACTATGGCTACACCTTC. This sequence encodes CATRDSGNDYGYTF.

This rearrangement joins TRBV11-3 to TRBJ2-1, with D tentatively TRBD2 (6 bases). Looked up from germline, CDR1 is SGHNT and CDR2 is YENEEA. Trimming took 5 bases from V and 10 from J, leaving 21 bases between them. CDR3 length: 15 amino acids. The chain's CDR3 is CASSLRGTQSPEQFF. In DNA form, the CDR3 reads TGTGCCAGCAGCCTCCGGGGGACCCAATCGCCGGAGCAGTTCTTC.

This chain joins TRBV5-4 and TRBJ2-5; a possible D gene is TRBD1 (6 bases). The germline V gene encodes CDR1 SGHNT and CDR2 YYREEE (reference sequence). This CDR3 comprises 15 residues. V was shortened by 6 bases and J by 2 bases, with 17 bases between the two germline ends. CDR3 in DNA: TGTGCCAGCATCGATACCAGGGGCCGTCAAGAGACCCAGTACTTC. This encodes CASIDTRGRQETQYF.

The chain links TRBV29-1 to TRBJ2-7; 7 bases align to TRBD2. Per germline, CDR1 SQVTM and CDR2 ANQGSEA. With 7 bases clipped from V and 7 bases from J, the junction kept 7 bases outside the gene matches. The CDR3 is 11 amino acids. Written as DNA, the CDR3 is TGCAGCGCCCGGGGGGACCGGGAGCAGTACTTC. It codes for CSARGDREQYF.

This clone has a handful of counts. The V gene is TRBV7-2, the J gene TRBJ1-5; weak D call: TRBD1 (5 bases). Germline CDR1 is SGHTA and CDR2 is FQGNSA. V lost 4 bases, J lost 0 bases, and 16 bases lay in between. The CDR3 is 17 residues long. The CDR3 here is CASSSTSTAYSNQPQHF. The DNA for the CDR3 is TGTGCCAGCAGCTCCACCTCGACAGCCTATAGCAATCAGCCCCAGCATTTT.

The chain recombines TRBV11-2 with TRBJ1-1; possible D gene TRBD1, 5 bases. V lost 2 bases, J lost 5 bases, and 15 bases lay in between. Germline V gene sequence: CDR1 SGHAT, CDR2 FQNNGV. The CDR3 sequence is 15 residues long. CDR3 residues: CASSLYGAGGTEAFF. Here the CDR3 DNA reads TGTGCCAGCAGCTTATACGGGGCAGGAGGGACTGAAGCTTTCTTT. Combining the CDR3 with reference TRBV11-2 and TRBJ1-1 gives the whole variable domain EAGVAQSPRYKIIEKRQSVAFWCNPISGHATLYWYQQILGQGPKLLIQFQNNGVVDDSQLPKDRFSAERLKGVDSTLKIQPAKLEDSAVYLCASSLYGAGGTEAFFGQGTRLTVV.

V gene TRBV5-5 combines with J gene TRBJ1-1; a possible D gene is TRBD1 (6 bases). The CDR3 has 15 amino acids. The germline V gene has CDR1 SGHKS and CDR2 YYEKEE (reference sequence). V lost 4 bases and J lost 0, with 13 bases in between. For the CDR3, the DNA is TGTGCCAGCAGCGCGGGCTGGGACATGAACACTGAAGCTTTCTTT. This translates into CASSAGWDMNTEAFF.

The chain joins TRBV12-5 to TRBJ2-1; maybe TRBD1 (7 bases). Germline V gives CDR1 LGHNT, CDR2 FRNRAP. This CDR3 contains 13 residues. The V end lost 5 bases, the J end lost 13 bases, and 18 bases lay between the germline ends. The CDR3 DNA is TGTGCTAGTGGTACCGCCCCAGGGGGGTCCCAGTTCTTC. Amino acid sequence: CASGTAPGGSQFF.

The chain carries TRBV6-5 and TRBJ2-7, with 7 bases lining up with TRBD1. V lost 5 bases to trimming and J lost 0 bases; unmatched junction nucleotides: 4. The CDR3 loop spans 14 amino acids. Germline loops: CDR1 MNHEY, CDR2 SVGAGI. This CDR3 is CASSLYRGSYEQYF. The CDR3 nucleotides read TGTGCCAGCAGTCTATACAGGGGCTCCTACGAGCAGTACTTC.

The CDR3 sequence is CASSPSTVVGYYEQYF. The DNA for the CDR3 is TGTGCCAGCAGCCCCTCGACAGTAGTAGGCTACTACGAGCAGTACTTC. This chain connects TRBV11-2 to TRBJ2-7; possibly TRBD1 for D (5 bases). The CDR3 loop spans 16 amino acids. The ends were cut back, 5 bases at V and 3 bases at J, with 20 bases in the middle. The V gene's germline CDR1 is SGHAT and CDR2 FQNNGV.

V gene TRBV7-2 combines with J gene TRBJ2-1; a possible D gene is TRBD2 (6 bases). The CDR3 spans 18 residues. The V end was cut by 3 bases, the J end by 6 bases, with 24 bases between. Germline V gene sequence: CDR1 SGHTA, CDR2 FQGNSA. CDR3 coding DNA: TGTGCCAGCAGCTTGATATGGAGGGGTGGGGTACCGAGCAATGAGCAGTTCTTC. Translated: CASSLIWRGGVPSNEQFF. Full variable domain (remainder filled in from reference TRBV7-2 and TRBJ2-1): GAGVSQSPSNKVTEKGKDVELRCDPISGHTALYWYRQSLGQGLEFLIYFQGNSAPDKSGLPSDRFSAERTGGSVSTLTIQRTQQEDSAVYLCASSLIWRGGVPSNEQFFGPGTRLTVL.